The present T cell receptor beta chain was sequenced within a study of T cell responses to AZD1222 COVID-19 vaccine. As regards this clone: Its antigen remains unknown.

The CDR3 runs 16 residues. V lost 3 bases, J lost 0 bases, and 12 bases lay in between. Germline values: CDR1 SNHLY, CDR2 FYNNEI. TCRdb's table, derived via immunoSEQ multiplex PCR, lists solely in-frame clones and lacks some. The sample contains around 160,000 clones, roughly nine tenths of which appear only once. General observations from the study: Repertoire collection took place solely once the T cell response had peaked. Spike-specific TCRs gained breadth and depth after people received two AZD1222 doses. Clonal diversity was possibly underestimated; the donors were predominantly white British and more often female. Nearly half of spike-specific TCRs reportedly target variant regions that are unmutated in the B.1.351 and B.1.1.7 variants.

V and J are TRBV2 and TRBJ2-1; D call uncertain. The receptor comes from an adult who received the AZD1222 COVID-19 vaccine. The sample consisted of peripheral blood, taken 28 days after the second AZD1222 dose. For the CDR3, the DNA is TGTGCCAGCAGTGAGTTAGGTGGGGTCTCCTACAATGAGCAGTTCTTC. Translating gives CASSELGGVSYNEQFF.